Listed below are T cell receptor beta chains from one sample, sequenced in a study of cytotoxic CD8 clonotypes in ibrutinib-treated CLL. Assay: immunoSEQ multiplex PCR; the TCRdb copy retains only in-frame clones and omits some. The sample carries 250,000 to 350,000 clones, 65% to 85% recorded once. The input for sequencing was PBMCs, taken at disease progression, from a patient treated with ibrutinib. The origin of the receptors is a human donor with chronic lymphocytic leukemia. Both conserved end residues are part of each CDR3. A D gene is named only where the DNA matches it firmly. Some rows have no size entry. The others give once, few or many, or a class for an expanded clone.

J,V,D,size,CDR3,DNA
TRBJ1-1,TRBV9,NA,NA,CASSVAPGAGTEAFF,TGTGCCAGCAGCGTCGCCCCAGGGGCGGGCACTGAAGCTTTCTTT
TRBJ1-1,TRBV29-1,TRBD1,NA,CSVTQGLMNTEAFF,TGCAGCGTTACACAGGGGCTGATGAACACTGAAGCTTTCTTT
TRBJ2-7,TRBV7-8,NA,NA,CASSFSDSLGFHEQYF,TGTGCCAGCAGCTTCTCGGACAGCCTGGGATTCCACGAGCAGTACTTC
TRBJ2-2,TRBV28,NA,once,CASSSMNTGELFF,TGTGCCAGCAGTTCCATGAACACCGGGGAGCTGTTTTTT
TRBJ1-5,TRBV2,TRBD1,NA,CASRTGQGINQPQHF,TGTGCCAGCAGGACGGGACAGGGAATCAATCAGCCCCAGCATTTT
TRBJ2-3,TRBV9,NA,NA,CASSGVRGLDTQYF,TGTGCCAGCAGCGGGGTCCGCGGGTTGGATACGCAGTATTTT
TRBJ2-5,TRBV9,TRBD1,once,CASSVTGVGETQYF,TGTGCCAGCAGCGTTACAGGGGTGGGTGAGACCCAGTACTTC
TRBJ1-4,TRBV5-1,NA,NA,CATRDGSSFNEKLFF,TGCGCCACCCGGGACGGGTCGTCCTTCAATGAAAAACTGTTTTTT
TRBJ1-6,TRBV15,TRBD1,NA,CATSRGRDSHNSPLHF,TGTGCCACCAGCAGAGGCCGGGACAGCCATAATTCACCCCTCCACTTT
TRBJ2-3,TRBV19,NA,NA,CASSITGIDTQYF,TGTGCCAGTAGTATTACAGGGATTGATACGCAGTATTTT
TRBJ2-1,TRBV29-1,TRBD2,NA,CSVASGKDEQFF,TGCAGCGTGGCTAGCGGGAAGGATGAGCAGTTCTTC
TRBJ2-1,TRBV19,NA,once,CASGWYNEQFF,TGTGCCAGTGGGTGGTACAATGAGCAGTTCTTC
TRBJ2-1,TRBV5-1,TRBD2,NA,CASSPPSGSTTYNEQFF,TGCGCCAGCAGCCCACCTAGCGGGAGTACTACCTACAATGAGCAGTTCTTC
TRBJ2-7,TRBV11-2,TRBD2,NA,CASSLVAGVPYEQYF,TGTGCCAGCAGCTTAGTAGCGGGGGTCCCCTACGAGCAGTACTTC
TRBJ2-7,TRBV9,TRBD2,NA,CASSASPSGRSSYEQYF,TGTGCCAGCAGCGCCAGCCCTAGCGGGAGGAGCTCCTACGAGCAGTACTTC
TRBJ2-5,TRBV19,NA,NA,CASSIDPWRETQYF,TGTGCCAGTAGTATAGACCCCTGGAGGGAGACCCAGTACTTC
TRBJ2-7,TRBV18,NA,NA,CASSTKLGSYEQYF,TGTGCCAGCTCTACAAAATTGGGCTCCTACGAGCAGTACTTC
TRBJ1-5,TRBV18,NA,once,CASSRQENQPQHF,TGTGCCAGCTCACGGCAGGAGAATCAGCCCCAGCATTTT
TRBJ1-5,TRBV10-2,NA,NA,CASSEAGGGQPQHF,TGCGCCAGCAGTGAGGCGGGAGGCGGTCAGCCCCAGCATTTT
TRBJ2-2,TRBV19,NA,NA,CASSKSVQSGELFF,TGTGCCAGTAGTAAAAGCGTACAATCCGGGGAGCTGTTTTTT
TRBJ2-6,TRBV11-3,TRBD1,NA,CASSPGQGAKSGANVLTF,TGTGCCAGCAGCCCAGGACAGGGGGCGAAGTCTGGGGCCAACGTCCTGACTTTC
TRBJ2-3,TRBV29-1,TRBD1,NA,CSAKDRGMVDTQYF,TGCAGCGCTAAGGACAGGGGGATGGTAGATACGCAGTATTTT
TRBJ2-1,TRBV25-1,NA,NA,CASSESLAASYNEQFF,TGTGCCAGCAGTGAATCTTTAGCGGCCTCCTACAATGAGCAGTTCTTC
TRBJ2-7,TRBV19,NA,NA,CASSIRPQHEQYF,TGTGCCAGTAGTATTCGACCGCAGCACGAGCAGTACTTC
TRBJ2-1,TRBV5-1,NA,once,CASGWGRDLRYNEQFF,TGCGCCAGCGGTTGGGGCCGAGATTTGAGATACAATGAGCAGTTCTTC
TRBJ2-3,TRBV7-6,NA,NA,CASSSSPTTDTQYF,TGTGCCAGCAGCTCAAGCCCCACCACAGATACGCAGTATTTT
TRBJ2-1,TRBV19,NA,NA,CASSMNLNSYNEQFF,TGTGCCAGTAGTATGAACCTTAACTCCTACAATGAGCAGTTCTTC
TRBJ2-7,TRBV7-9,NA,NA,CASVGSSYEQYF,TGTGCCAGCGTTGGCAGCTCCTACGAGCAGTACTTC
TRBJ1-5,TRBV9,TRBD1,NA,CASSVGTGGEPQHF,TGTGCCAGCAGCGTCGGGACAGGGGGCGAGCCCCAGCATTTT
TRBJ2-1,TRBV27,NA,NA,CASSLAGANNEQFF,TGTGCCAGCAGTTTAGCGGGGGCTAACAATGAGCAGTTCTTC
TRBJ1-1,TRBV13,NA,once,CASSLFRVAAFF,TGTGCCAGCAGCTTATTTAGGGTGGCGGCTTTCTTT
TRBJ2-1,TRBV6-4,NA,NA,CASSARVFGYEQFF,TGTGCCAGCAGTGCCCGGGTGTTCGGGTATGAGCAGTTCTTC
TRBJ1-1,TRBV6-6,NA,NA,CASSTHELMNTEAFF,TGTGCCAGCAGTACCCACGAACTCATGAACACTGAAGCTTTCTTT
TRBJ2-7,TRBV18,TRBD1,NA,CASSPRDRVMSEQYF,TGTGCCAGCTCACCCCGGGACAGGGTAATGAGCGAGCAGTACTTC
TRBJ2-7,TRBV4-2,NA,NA,CASSQEPPPSPSEQYF,TGTGCCAGCAGCCAAGAGCCTCCTCCTTCCCCCTCCGAGCAGTACTTC
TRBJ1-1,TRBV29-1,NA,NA,CSVEDGLGGTEAFF,TGCAGCGTCGAGGACGGGCTTGGGGGGACTGAAGCTTTCTTT